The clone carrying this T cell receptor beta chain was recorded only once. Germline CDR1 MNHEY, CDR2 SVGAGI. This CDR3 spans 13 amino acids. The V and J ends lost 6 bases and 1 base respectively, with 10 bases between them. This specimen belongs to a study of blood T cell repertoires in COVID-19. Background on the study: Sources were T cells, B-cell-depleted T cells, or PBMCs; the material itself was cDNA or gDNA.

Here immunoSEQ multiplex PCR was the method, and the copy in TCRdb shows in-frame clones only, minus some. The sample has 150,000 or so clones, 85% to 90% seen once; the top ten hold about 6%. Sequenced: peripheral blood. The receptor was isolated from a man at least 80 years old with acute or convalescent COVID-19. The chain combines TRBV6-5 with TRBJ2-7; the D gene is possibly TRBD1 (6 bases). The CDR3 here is CASRDSLSYEQYF. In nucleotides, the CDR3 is TGTGCCAGCAGGGACAGTTTGTCCTACGAGCAGTACTTC.